This TCR beta chain stems from a study of blood T cell repertoires in COVID-19. In the study overall: Sites in the United States, Italy and Spain provided acute and convalescent COVID-19 samples.

Per the original methods: Estimates of nucleated cell counts were drawn from the amplification of reference gene primers. The repertoire was sequenced with immunoSEQ multiplex PCR; TCRdb's copy has only in-frame clones and lacks some. V and J calls and clone size are as listed in that table; D and trimming were resolved from the DNA. Among a few hundred thousand clones listed, approximately 88% were seen once. This clone was recorded a few times. The germline CDR1 and CDR2 sequences are DFQATT and SNEGSKA (reference sequence). The CDR3 spans 14 residues. The J segment lost 4 bases and the V segment lost 3 bases, leaving 3 bases of the junction unmatched.

V is TRBV20-1 and J is TRBJ2-1; TRBD2 agrees at 10 bases. The origin of this receptor is a woman between 18 and 29 years old who had recovered from COVID-19. The sequenced sample consisted of PBMCs or T cells enriched from blood (not recorded which). The CDR3 DNA reads as TGCAGTGCTAGTGGTAGCGGGAGGTACAATGAGCAGTTCTTC. It codes for CSASGSGRYNEQFF.